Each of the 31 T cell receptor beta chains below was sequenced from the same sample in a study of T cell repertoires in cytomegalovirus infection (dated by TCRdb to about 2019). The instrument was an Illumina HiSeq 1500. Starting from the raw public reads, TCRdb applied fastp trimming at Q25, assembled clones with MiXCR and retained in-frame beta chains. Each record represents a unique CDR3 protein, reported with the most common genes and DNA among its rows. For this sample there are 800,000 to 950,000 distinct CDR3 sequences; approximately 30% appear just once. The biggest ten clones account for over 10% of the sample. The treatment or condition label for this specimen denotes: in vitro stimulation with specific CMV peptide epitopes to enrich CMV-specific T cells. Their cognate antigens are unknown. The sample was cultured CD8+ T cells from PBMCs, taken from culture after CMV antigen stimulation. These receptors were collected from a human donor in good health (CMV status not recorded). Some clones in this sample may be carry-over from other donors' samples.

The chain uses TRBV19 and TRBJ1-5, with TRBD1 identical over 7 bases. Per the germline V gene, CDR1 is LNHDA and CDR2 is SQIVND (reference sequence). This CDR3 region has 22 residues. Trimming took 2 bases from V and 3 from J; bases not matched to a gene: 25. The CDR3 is CASSIRVKSSGHRGYFNQPQHF. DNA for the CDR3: TGTGCCAGTAGTATAAGAGTAAAGTCCTCGGGCCACAGGGGATATTTCAATCAGCCCCAGCATTTT.

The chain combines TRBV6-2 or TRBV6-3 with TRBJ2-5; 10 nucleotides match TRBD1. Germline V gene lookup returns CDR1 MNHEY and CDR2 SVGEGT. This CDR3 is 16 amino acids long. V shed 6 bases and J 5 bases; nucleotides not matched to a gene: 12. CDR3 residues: CASRKIPGQGFETQYF. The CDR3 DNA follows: TGTGCCAGCAGAAAAATCCCGGGACAGGGGTTTGAGACCCAGTACTTC.

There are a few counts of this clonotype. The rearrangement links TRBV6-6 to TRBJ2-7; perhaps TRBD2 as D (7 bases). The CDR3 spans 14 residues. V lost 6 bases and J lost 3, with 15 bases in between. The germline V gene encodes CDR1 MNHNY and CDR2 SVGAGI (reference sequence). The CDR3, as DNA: TGTGCCAGCAGCTTTGCGGGGGCCCTCTACGAGCAGTACTTC. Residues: CASSFAGALYEQYF.

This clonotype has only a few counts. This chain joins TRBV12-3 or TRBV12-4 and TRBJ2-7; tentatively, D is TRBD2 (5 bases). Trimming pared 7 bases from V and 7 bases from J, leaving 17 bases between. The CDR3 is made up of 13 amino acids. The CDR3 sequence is CASKDTNSGEQYV. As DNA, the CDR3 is TGTGCCAGCAAAGACACCAACTCGGGGGAGCAGTACGTC.

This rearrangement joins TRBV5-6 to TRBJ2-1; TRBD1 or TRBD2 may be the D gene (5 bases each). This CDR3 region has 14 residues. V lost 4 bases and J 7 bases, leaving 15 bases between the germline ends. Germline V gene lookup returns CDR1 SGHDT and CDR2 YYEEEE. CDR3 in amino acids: CASSPPGRRNEQFF. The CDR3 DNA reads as TGTGCCAGCAGCCCCCCGGGGCGGAGGAATGAGCAGTTCTTC.

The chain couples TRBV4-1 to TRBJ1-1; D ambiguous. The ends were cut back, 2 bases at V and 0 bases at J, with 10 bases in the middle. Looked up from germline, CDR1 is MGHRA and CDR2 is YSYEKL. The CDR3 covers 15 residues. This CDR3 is CASSQSQSMNTEAFF. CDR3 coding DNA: TGCGCCAGCAGCCAAAGCCAGTCAATGAACACTGAAGCTTTCTTT.

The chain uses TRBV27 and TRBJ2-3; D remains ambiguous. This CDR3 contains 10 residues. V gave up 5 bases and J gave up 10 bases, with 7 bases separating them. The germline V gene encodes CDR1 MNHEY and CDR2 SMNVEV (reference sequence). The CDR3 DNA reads TGTGCCAGCAGTCTATACCCGCAGTATTTT. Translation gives CASSLYPQYF.

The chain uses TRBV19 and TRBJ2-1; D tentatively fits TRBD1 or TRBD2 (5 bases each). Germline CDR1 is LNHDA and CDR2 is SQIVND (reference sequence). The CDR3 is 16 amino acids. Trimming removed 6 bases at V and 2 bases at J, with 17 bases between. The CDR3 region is CASRPPRGSAYNEQFF. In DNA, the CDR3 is TGTGCCAGTAGGCCCCCGAGGGGCTCTGCCTACAATGAGCAGTTCTTC.

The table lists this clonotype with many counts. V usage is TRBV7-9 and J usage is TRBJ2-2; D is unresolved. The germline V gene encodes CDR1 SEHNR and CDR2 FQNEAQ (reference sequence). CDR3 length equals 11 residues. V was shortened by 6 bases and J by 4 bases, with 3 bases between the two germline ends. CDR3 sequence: CASRRTGELFF. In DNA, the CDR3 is TGTGCCAGCAGACGCACCGGGGAGCTGTTTTTT.

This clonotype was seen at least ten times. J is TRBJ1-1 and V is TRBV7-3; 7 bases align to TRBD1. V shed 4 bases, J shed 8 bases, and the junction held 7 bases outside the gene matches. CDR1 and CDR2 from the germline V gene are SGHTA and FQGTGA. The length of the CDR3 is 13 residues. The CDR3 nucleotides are TGTGCCAGCAGCTCCCTCCAGGGGGAAGAAGCTTTCTTT. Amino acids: CASSSLQGEEAFF.

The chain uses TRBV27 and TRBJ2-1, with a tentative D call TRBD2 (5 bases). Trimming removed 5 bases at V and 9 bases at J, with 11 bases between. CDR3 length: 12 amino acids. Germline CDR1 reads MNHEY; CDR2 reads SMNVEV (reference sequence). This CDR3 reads CASSLRGAEQFF. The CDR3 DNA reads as TGTGCCAGCAGTCTTCGGGGAGCTGAGCAGTTCTTC.

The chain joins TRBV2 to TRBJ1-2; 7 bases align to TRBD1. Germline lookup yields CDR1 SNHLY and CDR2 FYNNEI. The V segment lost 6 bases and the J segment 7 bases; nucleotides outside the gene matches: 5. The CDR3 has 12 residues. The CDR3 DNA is TGTGCCAGCAGGGATCAGGGGGTTGGCTACACCTTC. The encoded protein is CASRDQGVGYTF. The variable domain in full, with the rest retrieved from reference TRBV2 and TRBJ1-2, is EPEVTQTPSHQVTQMGQEVILRCVPISNHLYFYWYRQILGQKVEFLVSFYNNEISEKSEIFDDQFSVERPDGSNFTLKIRSTKLEDSAMYFCASRDQGVGYTFGSGTRLTVV.

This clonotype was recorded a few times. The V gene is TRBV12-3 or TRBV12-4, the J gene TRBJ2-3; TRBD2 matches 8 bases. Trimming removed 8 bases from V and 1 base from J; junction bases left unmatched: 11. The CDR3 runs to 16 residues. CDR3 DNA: TGTGCCAGCGTCCCTCCGGGGGGGGCACGCACAGATACGCAGTATTTT. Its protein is CASVPPGGARTDTQYF.

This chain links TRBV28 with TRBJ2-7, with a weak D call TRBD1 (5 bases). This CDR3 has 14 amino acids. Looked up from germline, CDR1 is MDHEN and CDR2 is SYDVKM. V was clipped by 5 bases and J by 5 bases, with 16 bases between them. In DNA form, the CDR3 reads TGTGCCAGCAGTCCAAAGGGCAGGGCCCACGAGCAGTACGTC. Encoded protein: CASSPKGRAHEQYV.

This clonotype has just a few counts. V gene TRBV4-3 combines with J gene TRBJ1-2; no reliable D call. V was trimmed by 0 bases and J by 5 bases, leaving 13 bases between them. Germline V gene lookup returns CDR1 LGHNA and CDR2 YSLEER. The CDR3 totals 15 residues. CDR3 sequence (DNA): TGCGCCAGCAGCCAAGAGGGCAGAGCCCAGTATGGCTACACCTTC. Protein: CASSQEGRAQYGYTF.

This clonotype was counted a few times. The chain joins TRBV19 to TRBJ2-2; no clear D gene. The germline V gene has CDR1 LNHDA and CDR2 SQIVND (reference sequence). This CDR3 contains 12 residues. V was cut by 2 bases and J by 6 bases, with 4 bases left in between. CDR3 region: CASSIRSGELFF. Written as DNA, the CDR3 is TGTGCCAGTAGTATAAGATCCGGGGAGCTGTTTTTT.

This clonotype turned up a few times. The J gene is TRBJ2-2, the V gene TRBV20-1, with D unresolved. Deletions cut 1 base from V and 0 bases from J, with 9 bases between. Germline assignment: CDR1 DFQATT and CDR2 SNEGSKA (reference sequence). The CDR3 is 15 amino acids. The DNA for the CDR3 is TGCAGTGCTAGAGGGCTGACCTCGAACACCGGGGAGCTGTTTTTT. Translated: CSARGLTSNTGELFF.

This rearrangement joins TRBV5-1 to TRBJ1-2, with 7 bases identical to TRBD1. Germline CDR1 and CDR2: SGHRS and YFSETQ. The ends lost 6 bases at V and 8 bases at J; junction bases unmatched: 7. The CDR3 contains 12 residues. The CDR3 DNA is TGCGCCAGCAAAACAGGGGCTAAAGGCTACACCTTC. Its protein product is CASKTGAKGYTF.

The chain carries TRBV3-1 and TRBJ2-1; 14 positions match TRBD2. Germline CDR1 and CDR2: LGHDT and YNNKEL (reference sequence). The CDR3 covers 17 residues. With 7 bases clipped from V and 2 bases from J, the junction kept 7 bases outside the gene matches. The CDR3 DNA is TGTGCCAGCACCCCGGGACTAGCGGGAGAAACCTACAATGAGCAGTTCTTC. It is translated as CASTPGLAGETYNEQFF.

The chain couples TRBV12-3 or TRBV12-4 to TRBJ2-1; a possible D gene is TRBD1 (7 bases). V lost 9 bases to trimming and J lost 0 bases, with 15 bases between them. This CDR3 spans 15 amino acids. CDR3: CARSQGDFSYNEQFF. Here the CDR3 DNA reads TGTGCCAGGAGCCAGGGGGACTTCTCCTACAATGAGCAGTTCTTC.

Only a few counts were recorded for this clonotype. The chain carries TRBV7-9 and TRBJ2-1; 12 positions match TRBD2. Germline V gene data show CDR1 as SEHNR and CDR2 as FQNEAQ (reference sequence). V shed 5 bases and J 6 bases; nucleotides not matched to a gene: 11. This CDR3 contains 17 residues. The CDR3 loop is CASSHTSGGPSRNEQFF. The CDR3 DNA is TGTGCCAGCAGCCATACTAGCGGGGGGCCTTCCCGCAATGAGCAGTTCTTC.

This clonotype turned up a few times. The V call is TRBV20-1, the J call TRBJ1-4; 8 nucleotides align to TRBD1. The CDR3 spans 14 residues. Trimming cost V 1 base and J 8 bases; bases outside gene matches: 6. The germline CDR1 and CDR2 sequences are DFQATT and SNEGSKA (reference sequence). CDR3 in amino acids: CSARGQGAEEKLFF. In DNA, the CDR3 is TGCAGTGCTAGAGGCCAGGGGGCGGAGGAAAAACTGTTTTTT.

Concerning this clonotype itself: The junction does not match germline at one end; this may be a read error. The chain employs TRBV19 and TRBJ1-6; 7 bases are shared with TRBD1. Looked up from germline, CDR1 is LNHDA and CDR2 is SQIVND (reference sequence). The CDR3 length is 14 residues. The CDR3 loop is CVSSTPTGLSPLHF. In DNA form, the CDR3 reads TGTGTCAGTAGTACCCCGACAGGGCTCTCACCCCTCCACTTT.

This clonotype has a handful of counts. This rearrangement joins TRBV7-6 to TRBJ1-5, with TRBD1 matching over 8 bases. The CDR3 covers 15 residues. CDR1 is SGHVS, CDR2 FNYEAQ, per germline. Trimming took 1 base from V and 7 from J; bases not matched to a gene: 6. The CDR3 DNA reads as TGTGCCAGCAGCTTAGAAGCAGGGGGCGGCCAGCCCCAGCATTTT. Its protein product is CASSLEAGGGQPQHF.

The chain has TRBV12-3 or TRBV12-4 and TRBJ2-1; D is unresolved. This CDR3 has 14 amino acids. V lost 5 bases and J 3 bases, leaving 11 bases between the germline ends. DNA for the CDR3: TGTGCCAGCAGTCCCCCGGTTAGCTACAATGAGCAGTTCTTC. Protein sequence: CASSPPVSYNEQFF.

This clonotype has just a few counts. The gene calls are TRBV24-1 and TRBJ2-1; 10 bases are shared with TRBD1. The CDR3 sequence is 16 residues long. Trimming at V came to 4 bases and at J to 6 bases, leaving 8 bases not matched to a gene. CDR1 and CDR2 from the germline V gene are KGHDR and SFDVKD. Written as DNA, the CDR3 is TGTGCCACCAGTGACCCTGACAGGGGGCGCATCAATGAGCAGTTCTTC. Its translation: CATSDPDRGRINEQFF.

This CDR3 reads CASSLLGGAYEQYV. CDR3 DNA sequence: TGTGCCAGCAGTTTATTGGGGGGCGCTTACGAGCAGTACGTC. The V gene is TRBV6-2 or TRBV6-3, the J gene TRBJ2-7; either TRBD1 or TRBD2 may supply D (6 bases each). The CDR3 covers 14 residues. V was pared by 4 bases and J by 4 bases, with 14 bases between. In germline, CDR1 is MNHEY, CDR2 SVGEGT.

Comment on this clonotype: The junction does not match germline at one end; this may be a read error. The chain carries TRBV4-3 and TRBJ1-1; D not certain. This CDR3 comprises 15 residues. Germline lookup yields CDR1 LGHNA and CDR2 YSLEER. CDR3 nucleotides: TGCGCCGGCAGCCAAGATACGGACTCGAACACTGAAGCTTTCTTT. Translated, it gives CAGSQDTDSNTEAFF.

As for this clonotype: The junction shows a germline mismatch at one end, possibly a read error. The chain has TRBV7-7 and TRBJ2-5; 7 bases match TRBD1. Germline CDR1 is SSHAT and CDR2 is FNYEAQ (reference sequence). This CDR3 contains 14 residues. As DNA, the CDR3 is TGTGCTAGCAGCCACCATACAGGGGACGAGACCCAGTACTTC. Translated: CASSHHTGDETQYF.

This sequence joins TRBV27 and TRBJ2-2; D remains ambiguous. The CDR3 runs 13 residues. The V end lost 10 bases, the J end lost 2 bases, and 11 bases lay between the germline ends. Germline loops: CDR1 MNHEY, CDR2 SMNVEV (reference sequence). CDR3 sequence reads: CAIPFGNTGELFF. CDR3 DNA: TGTGCCATCCCCTTCGGCAACACCGGGGAGCTGTTTTTT.

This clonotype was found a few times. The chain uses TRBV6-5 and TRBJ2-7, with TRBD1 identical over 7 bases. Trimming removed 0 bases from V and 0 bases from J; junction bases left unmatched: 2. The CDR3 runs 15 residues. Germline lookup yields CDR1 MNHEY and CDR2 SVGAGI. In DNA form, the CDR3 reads TGTGCCAGCAGTTACTCGGGGACAGTCTCCTACGAGCAGTACTTC. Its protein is CASSYSGTVSYEQYF.